The 20 T cell receptor beta chains given below trace back to one sample, sequenced in a study of blood T cells in healthy people across ages. Combining a sample-barcoded 5' primer with a J-beta primer mix, a second PCR ran for 7 to 11 cycles. TCRdb used MiXCR to reprocess the 5' RACE reads, holding one entry per CDR3 protein. The sample lists some 1.5 million distinct CDR3 sequences, approximately 28% occurring once. The sample taken for sequencing was blood. These receptors were obtained from a woman in her 30s in good health.

This sequence joins TRBV3-1 and TRBJ2-4; D perhaps matches TRBD2 (6 bases). The CDR3 loop spans 12 amino acids. Deletions cut 3 bases from V and 9 bases from J, with 9 bases between. CDR1 is LGHDT, CDR2 YNNKEL, per germline (reference sequence). CDR3 region: CASSHEGGIQYF. The DNA of the CDR3 is TGTGCCAGCAGCCATGAGGGAGGCATTCAGTACTTC.

This clonotype came up many times. The chain links TRBV20-1 to TRBJ2-7; a possible D gene is TRBD1 (5 bases). The CDR3 contains 14 residues. CDR1 DFQATT and CDR2 SNEGSKA come from the germline V gene (reference sequence). Deletions cut 0 bases from V and 0 bases from J, with 9 bases between. The CDR3 sequence: CSARDIQGSYEQYF. The CDR3 DNA follows: TGCAGTGCTAGAGATATTCAGGGCTCCTACGAGCAGTACTTC.

CDR3 nucleotide sequence: TGTGCCAGCAGCGTCGTCCTATCCGAGCAGTACTTC. Translating gives CASSVVLSEQYF. This rearrangement joins TRBV2 to TRBJ2-7; D remains unclear. Per germline, CDR1 SNHLY and CDR2 FYNNEI. Trimming took 6 bases from V and 6 from J, leaving 12 bases between them. The CDR3 has 12 residues.

Regarding this clonotype: It may be a read error: a sequence one base away is much more abundant. J is TRBJ2-1 and V is TRBV10-3; D unresolved. Germline V gives CDR1 ENHRY, CDR2 SYGVKD. This CDR3 comprises 16 residues. V was cut by 0 bases and J by 5 bases, with 14 bases left in between. The DNA of the CDR3 is TGTGCCATCAGTGAGTCGCAAGGGAAACGGAACAATGAGCAGTTCTTC. This codes for CAISESQGKRNNEQFF.

This chain connects TRBV3-1 to TRBJ1-1; no clear D. The V gene lost 0 bases and the J gene lost 1 base, with 6 bases spanning the gap. This CDR3 comprises 14 residues. Germline V CDR1 and CDR2: LGHDT, YNNKEL (reference sequence). CDR3 amino acids: CASSQDSRNTEAFF. The CDR3 DNA follows: TGTGCCAGCAGCCAAGATTCAAGGAACACTGAAGCTTTCTTT.

The chain uses TRBV28 and TRBJ2-7; tentatively, D is TRBD1 (6 bases). V dropped 7 bases and J dropped 5 bases, with 12 bases sitting between them. The CDR3 is 12 residues long. Germline V gene lookup returns CDR1 MDHEN and CDR2 SYDVKM. CDR3 DNA sequence: TGTGCCAGCACCCTAGAGGGGGACGAGCAGTACTTC. It is translated as CASTLEGDEQYF.

This clonotype was seen more than once but under ten times. The chain has TRBV15 and TRBJ2-5, with D perhaps TRBD2 (5 bases). Trimming took off 0 bases at V and 7 bases at J, with 15 bases between the two ends. The V gene's germline CDR1 is LNHNV and CDR2 YYDKDF (reference sequence). The CDR3 runs to 15 residues. CDR3 DNA sequence: TGTGCCACCAGCAGAGATGGTGGGGTTGAGGGGACCCAGTACTTC. Translated, it gives CATSRDGGVEGTQYF.

A word on this clonotype: The junction shows a germline mismatch at one end, possibly a read error. This sequence joins TRBV18 and TRBJ1-2, with 8 bases fitting TRBD1. The CDR3 covers 15 residues. Germline V gene lookup returns CDR1 KGHSH and CDR2 LQKENI. CDR3 region: CASSNPDRGNYGHTF. CDR3 bases: TGTGCCAGCTCAAACCCCGACAGGGGCAACTATGGCCACACCTTC.

This clonotype was recorded at least ten times. V and J are TRBV5-5 and TRBJ2-5; D uncertain. This CDR3 has 13 amino acids. V lost 1 base to trimming and J lost 1 base, with 5 bases between them. CDR1 and CDR2 (germline): SGHKS, YYEKEE (reference sequence). The DNA for the CDR3 is TGTGCCAGCAGCTTGACCCCCCAAGAGACCCAGTACTTC. Protein: CASSLTPQETQYF.

This clonotype was recorded many times. The CDR3 coding sequence is TGTGCCAGCGCGGGAGGTGGGACCAGCCCTGGGGCCAACGTCCTGACTTTC. This sequence encodes CASAGGGTSPGANVLTF. The chain has TRBV7-9 and TRBJ2-6, with 8 bases that match TRBD2. This CDR3 is 17 amino acids long. The germline V gene encodes CDR1 SEHNR and CDR2 FQNEAQ (reference sequence). J was trimmed by 2 bases and V by 8 bases; bases with no gene match: 11.

This clonotype was counted at least ten times. The chain couples TRBV15 to TRBJ2-7, with a weak D call TRBD2 (5 bases). The CDR3 is 15 residues long. The germline V gene has CDR1 LNHNV and CDR2 YYDKDF (reference sequence). The V end was cut by 0 bases, the J end by 2 bases, with 11 bases between. As DNA, the CDR3 is TGTGCCACCAGCAGAGAGAATGGAGGCCCCTACGAGCAGTACTTC. Translating it yields CATSRENGGPYEQYF.

In its sample, this clonotype was seen a few times. The gene calls are TRBV4-3 and TRBJ2-1; TRBD2 aligns across 13 bases. Per germline, CDR1 LGHNA and CDR2 YSLEER. The CDR3 is made up of 15 amino acids. The junction had 6 bases not matched to a gene; V was cut back by 4 bases and J by 9 bases. CDR3 residues: CASSPLAGGPLEQFF. DNA of the CDR3: TGCGCCAGCAGCCCACTAGCGGGAGGGCCCCTTGAGCAGTTCTTC.

The genes are TRBV2 and TRBJ1-4; D call uncertain. Trimming took 7 bases from V and 7 from J, leaving 13 bases between them. The germline V gene encodes CDR1 SNHLY and CDR2 FYNNEI. This CDR3 is 13 amino acids long. In DNA form, the CDR3 reads TGTGCCAGCACACAGCGGGAAGGTGAAAAACTGTTTTTT. It is translated as CASTQREGEKLFF.

The chain employs TRBV2 and TRBJ2-5; D gene uncertain. The CDR3 sequence is 14 residues long. V was clipped by 7 bases and J by 1 base, with 13 bases between them. Germline-derived CDR1 and CDR2 are SNHLY and FYNNEI. The CDR3: CASTLRTAQETQYF. DNA of the CDR3: TGTGCCAGCACCCTCCGTACCGCCCAAGAGACCCAGTACTTC.

This clonotype has just a few counts. The rearrangement joins TRBV18 to TRBJ1-4; D is unclear. With 3 bases removed from V and 4 bases from J, the gap between germline ends came to 9 bases. The CDR3 spans 14 residues. Looked up from germline, CDR1 is KGHSH and CDR2 is LQKENI. The CDR3 reads CASSPIGFNEKLFF. CDR3 in DNA: TGTGCCAGCTCACCTATAGGATTTAATGAAAAACTGTTTTTT.

This clonotype was observed a few times. The chain carries TRBV3-1 and TRBJ1-6; no clear D gene. This CDR3 has 12 residues. From germline, CDR1 is LGHDT and CDR2 YNNKEL (reference sequence). V lost 2 bases and J 14 bases, leaving 10 bases between the germline ends. CDR3 DNA: TGTGCCAGCAGCCAAACCGCGGGGACCCTCCACTTT. It translates to CASSQTAGTLHF. The full variable domain, its missing parts supplied by reference TRBV3-1 and TRBJ1-6, is DTAVSQTPKYLVTQMGNDKSIKCEQNLGHDTMYWYKQDSKKFLKIMFSYNNKELIINETVPNRFSPKSPDKAHLNLHINSLELGDSAVYFCASSQTAGTLHFGNGTRLTVT.

This clonotype turned up a few times. This sequence joins TRBV7-9 and TRBJ2-7; D unresolved. V was clipped by 5 bases and J by 7 bases, with 18 bases between them. The germline V gene has CDR1 SEHNR and CDR2 FQNEAQ (reference sequence). The CDR3 runs 14 residues. DNA for the CDR3: TGTGCCAGCAGCCGCCTGATGACCGGTAGGGAGCAGTACTTC. Its translation is CASSRLMTGREQYF.

The chain recombines TRBV20-1 with TRBJ1-5; TRBD1 might be the D (6 bases). V dropped 3 bases and J dropped 3 bases, with 12 bases sitting between them. CDR1 and CDR2 (germline): DFQATT, SNEGSKA (reference sequence). This CDR3 is 14 amino acids long. CDR3 residues: CSASYDRPNQPQHF. DNA of the CDR3: TGCAGTGCTAGTTACGACAGGCCCAATCAGCCCCAGCATTTT.

The gene calls are TRBV7-2 and TRBJ2-5; a weak D match, TRBD1 (6 bases). This CDR3 has 15 residues. Trimming cost V 3 bases and J 2 bases, with 13 bases left between them. Germline V lookup: CDR1 SGHTA, CDR2 FQGNSA. The CDR3 loop is CASSFSPDRQETQYF. CDR3 sequence (DNA): TGTGCCAGCAGCTTTAGCCCAGACAGGCAAGAGACCCAGTACTTC. The variable domain in full, with the rest retrieved from reference TRBV7-2 and TRBJ2-5, is GAGVSQSPSNKVTEKGKDVELRCDPISGHTALYWYRQSLGQGLEFLIYFQGNSAPDKSGLPSDRFSAERTGGSVSTLTIQRTQQEDSAVYLCASSFSPDRQETQYFGPGTRLLVL.

The chain joins TRBV20-1 to TRBJ2-7; 7 positions match TRBD2. The end of the DNA aligns better with TRBJ2-4, so the J call may be wrong. Per germline, CDR1 DFQATT and CDR2 SNEGSKA (reference sequence). This CDR3 has 15 amino acids. Here the CDR3 reads CSGGRENSGGSIQYF. The CDR3 nucleotides read TGCAGTGGGGGCCGGGAAAATTCCGGGGGGAGCATTCAGTACTTC.